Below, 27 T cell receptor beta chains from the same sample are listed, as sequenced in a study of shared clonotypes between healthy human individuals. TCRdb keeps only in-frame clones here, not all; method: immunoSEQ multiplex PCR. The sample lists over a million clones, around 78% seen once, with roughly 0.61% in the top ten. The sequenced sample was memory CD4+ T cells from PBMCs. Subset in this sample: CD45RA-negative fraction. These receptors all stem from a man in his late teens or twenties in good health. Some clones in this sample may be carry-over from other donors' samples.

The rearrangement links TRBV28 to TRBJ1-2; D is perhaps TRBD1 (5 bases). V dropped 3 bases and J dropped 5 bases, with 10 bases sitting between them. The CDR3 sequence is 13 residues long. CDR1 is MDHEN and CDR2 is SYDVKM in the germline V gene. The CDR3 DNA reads TGTGCCAGCAGTTTTGGAGGGGAGTATGGCTACACCTTC. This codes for CASSFGGEYGYTF.

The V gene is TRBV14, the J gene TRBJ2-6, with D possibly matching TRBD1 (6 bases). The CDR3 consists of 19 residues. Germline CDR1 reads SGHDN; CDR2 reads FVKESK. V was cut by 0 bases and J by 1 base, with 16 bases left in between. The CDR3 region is CASSQESAGVGSGANVLTF. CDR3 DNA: TGTGCCAGCAGCCAAGAATCGGCAGGGGTAGGGTCTGGGGCCAACGTCCTGACTTTC.

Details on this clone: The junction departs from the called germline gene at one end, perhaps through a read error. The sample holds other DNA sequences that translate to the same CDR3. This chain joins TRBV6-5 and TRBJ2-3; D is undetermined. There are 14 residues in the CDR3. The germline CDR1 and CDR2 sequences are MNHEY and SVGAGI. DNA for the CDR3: TGTGCCAGCAGTTACTCTGGTAGCACCGATACGCAGTATTTT. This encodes CASSYSGSTDTQYF.

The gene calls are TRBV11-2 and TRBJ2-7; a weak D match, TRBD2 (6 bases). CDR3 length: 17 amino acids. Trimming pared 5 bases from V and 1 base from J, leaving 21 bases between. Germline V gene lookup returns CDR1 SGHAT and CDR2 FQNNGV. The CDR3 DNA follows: TGTGCCAGCAGCCAGAGGGGAGGATCCGAAGCTTCCTACGAGCAGTACTTC. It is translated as CASSQRGGSEASYEQYF.

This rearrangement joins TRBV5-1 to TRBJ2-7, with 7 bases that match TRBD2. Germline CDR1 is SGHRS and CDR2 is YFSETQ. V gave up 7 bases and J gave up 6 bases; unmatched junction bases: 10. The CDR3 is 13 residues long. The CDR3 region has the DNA TGCGCCAGCGGACTAGGGCAGGGCGGCGAGCAGTACTTC. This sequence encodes CASGLGQGGEQYF.

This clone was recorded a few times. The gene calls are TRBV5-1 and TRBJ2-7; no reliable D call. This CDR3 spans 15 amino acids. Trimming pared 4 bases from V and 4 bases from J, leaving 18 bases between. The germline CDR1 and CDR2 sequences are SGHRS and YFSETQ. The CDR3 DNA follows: TGCGCCAGCAGCGCAACAGACTCGGTTGCATACGAGCAGTACTTC. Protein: CASSATDSVAYEQYF. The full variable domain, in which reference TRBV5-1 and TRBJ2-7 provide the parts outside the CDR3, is KAGVTQTPRYLIKTRGQQVTLSCSPISGHRSVSWYQQTPGQGLQFLFEYFSETQRNKGNFPGRFSGRQFSNSRSEMNVSTLELGDSALYLCASSATDSVAYEQYFGPGTRLTVT.

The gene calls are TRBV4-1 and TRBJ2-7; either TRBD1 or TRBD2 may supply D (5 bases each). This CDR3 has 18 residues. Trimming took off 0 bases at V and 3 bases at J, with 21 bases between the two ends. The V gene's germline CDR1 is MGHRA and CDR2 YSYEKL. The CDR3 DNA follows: TGCGCCAGCAGCCAAGAAGCCCTTGGGAGAAGGGGAATCTACGAGCAGTACTTC. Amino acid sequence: CASSQEALGRRGIYEQYF.

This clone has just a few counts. The CDR3 DNA is TGCGCCAGCAGCCAAGATAGGGCTAACCCCCACTATGGCTACACCTTC. Encoded protein: CASSQDRANPHYGYTF. The genes are TRBV4-3 and TRBJ1-2; D call uncertain. Trimming took off 0 bases at V and 3 bases at J, with 14 bases between the two ends. This CDR3 has 16 amino acids. The germline CDR1 and CDR2 sequences are LGHNA and YSLEER.

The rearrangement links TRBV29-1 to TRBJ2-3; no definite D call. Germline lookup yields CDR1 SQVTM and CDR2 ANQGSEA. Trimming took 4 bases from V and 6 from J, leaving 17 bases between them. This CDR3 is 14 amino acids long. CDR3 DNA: TGCAGCGTTGTACCCCGTAACGTTGTGGATACGCAGTATTTT. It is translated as CSVVPRNVVDTQYF.

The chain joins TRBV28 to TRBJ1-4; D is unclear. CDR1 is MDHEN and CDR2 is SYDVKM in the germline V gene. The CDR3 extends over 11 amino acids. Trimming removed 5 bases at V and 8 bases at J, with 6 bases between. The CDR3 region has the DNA TGTGCCAGCAGTGCGTTAGAAAAACTGTTTTTT. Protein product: CASSALEKLFF.

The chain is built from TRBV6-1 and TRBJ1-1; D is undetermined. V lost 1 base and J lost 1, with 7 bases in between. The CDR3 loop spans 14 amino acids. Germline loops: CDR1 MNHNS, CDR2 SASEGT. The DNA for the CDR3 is TGTGCCAGCAGTGAAGGGACGGCGAACACTGAAGCTTTCTTT. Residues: CASSEGTANTEAFF.

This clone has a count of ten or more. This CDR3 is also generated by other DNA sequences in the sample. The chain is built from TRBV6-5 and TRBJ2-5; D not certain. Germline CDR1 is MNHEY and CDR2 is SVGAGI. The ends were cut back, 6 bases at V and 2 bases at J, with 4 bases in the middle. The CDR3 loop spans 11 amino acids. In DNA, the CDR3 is TGTGCCAGCAGGAGGCAAGAGACCCAGTACTTC. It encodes CASRRQETQYF.

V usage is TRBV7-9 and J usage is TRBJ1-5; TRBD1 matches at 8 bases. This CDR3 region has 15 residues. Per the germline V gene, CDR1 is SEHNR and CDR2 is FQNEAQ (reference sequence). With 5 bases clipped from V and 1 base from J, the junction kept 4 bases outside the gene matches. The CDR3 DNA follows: TGTGCCAGCAGCCTACAGGGGGGAAGCAATCAGCCCCAGCATTTT. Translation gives CASSLQGGSNQPQHF.

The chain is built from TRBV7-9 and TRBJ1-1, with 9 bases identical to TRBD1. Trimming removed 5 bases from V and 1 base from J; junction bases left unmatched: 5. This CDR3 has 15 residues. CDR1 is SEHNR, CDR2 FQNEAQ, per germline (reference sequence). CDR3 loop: CASSPGDRANTEAFF. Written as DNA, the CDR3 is TGTGCCAGCAGCCCCGGGGACAGGGCGAACACTGAAGCTTTCTTT.

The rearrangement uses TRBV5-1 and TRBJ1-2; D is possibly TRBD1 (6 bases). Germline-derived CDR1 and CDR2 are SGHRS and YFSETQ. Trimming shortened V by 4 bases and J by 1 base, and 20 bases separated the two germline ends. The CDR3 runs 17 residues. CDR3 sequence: CASSTGQRPLVNYGYTF. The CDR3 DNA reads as TGCGCCAGCAGCACCGGACAGCGACCACTGGTTAACTATGGCTACACCTTC.

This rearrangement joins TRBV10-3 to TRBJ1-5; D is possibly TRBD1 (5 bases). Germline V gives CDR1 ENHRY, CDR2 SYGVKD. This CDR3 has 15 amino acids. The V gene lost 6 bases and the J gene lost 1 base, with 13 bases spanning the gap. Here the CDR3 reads CAISQQGPSNQPQHF. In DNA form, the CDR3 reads TGTGCCATCAGCCAGCAGGGCCCGAGCAATCAGCCCCAGCATTTT.

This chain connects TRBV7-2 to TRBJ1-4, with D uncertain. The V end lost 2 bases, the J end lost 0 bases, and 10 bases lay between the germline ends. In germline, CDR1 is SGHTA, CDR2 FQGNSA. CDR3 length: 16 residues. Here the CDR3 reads CASSLRPSPTNEKLFF. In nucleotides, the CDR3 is TGTGCCAGCAGCTTAAGGCCCAGCCCAACTAATGAAAAACTGTTTTTT.

Here the CDR3 DNA reads TGTGCCAGCAGGACAGGGACAGGGGGCCCCTACGAGCAGTACTTC. This codes for CASRTGTGGPYEQYF. The genes are TRBV2 and TRBJ2-7; TRBD1 matches at 12 bases. CDR3 length: 15 amino acids. V trimming: 6 bases; J trimming: 2 bases; junction bases outside the gene matches: 5. The germline CDR1 and CDR2 sequences are SNHLY and FYNNEI.

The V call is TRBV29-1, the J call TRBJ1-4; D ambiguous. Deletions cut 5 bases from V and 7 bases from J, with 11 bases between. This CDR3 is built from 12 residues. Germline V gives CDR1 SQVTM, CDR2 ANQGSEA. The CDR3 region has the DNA TGCAGCGTTCTTGGAGGAGGTGAAAAACTGTTTTTT. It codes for CSVLGGGEKLFF.

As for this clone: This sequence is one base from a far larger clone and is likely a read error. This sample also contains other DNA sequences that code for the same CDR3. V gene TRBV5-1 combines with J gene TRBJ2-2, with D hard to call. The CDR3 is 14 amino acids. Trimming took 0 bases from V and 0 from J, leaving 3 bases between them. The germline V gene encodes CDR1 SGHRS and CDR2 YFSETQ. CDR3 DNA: TGCGCCAGCAGCTTGGGAGCGAACACCGGGGAGCTGTTTTTT. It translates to CASSLGANTGELFF.

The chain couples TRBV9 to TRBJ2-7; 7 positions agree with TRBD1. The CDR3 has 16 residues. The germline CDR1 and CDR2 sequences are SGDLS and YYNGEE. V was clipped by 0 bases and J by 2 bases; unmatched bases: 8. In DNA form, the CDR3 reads TGTGCCAGCAGCGTAGGGCTGGGGGACAGCGCCTACGAGCAGTACTTC. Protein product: CASSVGLGDSAYEQYF.

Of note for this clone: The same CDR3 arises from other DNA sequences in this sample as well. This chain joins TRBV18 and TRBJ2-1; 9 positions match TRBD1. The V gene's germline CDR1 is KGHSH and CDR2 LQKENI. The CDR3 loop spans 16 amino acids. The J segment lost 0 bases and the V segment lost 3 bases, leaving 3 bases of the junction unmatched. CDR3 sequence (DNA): TGTGCCAGCTCACCTCCGACAGGGGGCTCCTACAATGAGCAGTTCTTC. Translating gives CASSPPTGGSYNEQFF. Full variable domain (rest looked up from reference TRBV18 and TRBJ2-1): NAGVMQNPRHLVRRRGQEARLRCSPMKGHSHVYWYRQLPEEGLKFMVYLQKENIIDESGMPKERFSAEFPKEGPSILRIQQVVRGDSAAYFCASSPPTGGSYNEQFFGPGTRLTVL.

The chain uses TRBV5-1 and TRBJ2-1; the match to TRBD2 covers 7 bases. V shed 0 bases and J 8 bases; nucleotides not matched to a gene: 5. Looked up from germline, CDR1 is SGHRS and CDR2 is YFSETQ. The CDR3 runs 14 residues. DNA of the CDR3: TGCGCCAGCAGCTTGGTGCGGCTAGCGGATGAGCAGTTCTTC. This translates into CASSLVRLADEQFF.

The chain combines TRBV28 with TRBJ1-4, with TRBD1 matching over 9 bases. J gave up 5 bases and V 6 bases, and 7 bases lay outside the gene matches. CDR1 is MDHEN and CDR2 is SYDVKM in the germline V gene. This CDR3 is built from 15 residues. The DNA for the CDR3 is TGTGCCAGCAGCCCCACGGGACAGGGAAATGAAAAACTGTTTTTT. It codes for CASSPTGQGNEKLFF.

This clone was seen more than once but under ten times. CDR3 coding DNA: TGTGCCAGCAGTCTCCGCTACCGGGAGTTCCACGAGCAGTACTTC. Translation: CASSLRYREFHEQYF. This chain connects TRBV27 to TRBJ2-7, with D possibly TRBD2 on 6 matching bases. The CDR3 covers 15 residues. From germline, CDR1 is MNHEY and CDR2 SMNVEV (reference sequence). V was pared by 5 bases and J by 5 bases, with 19 bases between.

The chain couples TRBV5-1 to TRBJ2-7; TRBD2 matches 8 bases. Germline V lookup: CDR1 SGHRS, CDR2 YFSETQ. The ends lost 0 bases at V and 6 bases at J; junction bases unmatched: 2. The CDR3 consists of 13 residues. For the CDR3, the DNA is TGCGCCAGCAGCTTGGTACTAGCGGCCGAGCAGTACTTC. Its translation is CASSLVLAAEQYF.

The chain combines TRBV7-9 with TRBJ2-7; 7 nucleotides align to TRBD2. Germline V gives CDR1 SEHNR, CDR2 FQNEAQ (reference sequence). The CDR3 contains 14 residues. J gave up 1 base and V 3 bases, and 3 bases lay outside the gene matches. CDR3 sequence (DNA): TGTGCCAGCAGCTTCGCTAGCGGATCCTACGAGCAGTACTTC. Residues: CASSFASGSYEQYF. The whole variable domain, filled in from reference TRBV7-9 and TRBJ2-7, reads DTGVSQNPRHKITKRGQNVTFRCDPISEHNRLYWYRQTLGQGPEFLTYFQNEAQLEKSRLLSDRFSAERPKGSFSTLEIQRTEQGDSAMYLCASSFASGSYEQYFGPGTRLTVT.